This is a list of T cell receptor beta chains from one sample in a study of T cell repertoires in ileal Crohn's disease. Clones were read by immunoSEQ multiplex PCR, and TCRdb kept only the in-frame ones, dropping some. The data hold fewer than 2,000 clones, with approximately 86% observed a single time. Source material: ileal tissue. The source is an adult with Crohn's disease. Both conserved end residues are trimmed from each CDR3. Fields, in order: J gene, V gene, CDR3 protein.

TRBJ2-2 TRBV2 ASKGQGAIGELF
TRBJ2-5 TRBV5-1 ASSLPAVRETQY
TRBJ2-3 TRBV6-1 ASSEAKGSGTDTQY
TRBJ2-2 TRBV28 ASSLSGTNTGELF
TRBJ2-1 TRBV5-4 ASSISRGYNEQF
TRBJ2-3 TRBV19 ASNPRGQGVTDTQY
TRBJ1-4 TRBV28 ASSSPLELF
TRBJ2-2 TRBV7-3 ASSCSGGGTGELF
TRBJ2-1 TRBV6-4 ASSDSRRGNEQF
TRBJ2-7 TRBV11-2 ASSLAYSGDSRAYEQY
TRBJ2-3 TRBV7-3 ASSPGGPVDTQY
TRBJ2-3 TRBV4-2 ASSQDLGGRGTDTQY
TRBJ2-7 TRBV6-1 ASSSQGGIYEQY
TRBJ2-3 TRBV6-4 ASSGTSGGTDTQY
TRBJ1-5 TRBV7-8 ASSFSGHTGGVYQPQH
TRBJ2-1 TRBV5-1 ASSSGKTSGSYNEQF
TRBJ1-2 TRBV5-1 ASSLARQVEGYT
TRBJ2-5 TRBV10-3 AISESKGAGGSETQY
TRBJ2-7 TRBV5-5 ASSFAVQGRYEQY
TRBJ2-5 TRBV4-1 ASSQAGRGLPETQY
TRBJ2-7 TRBV5-6 ASSSLRYRGGEQY
TRBJ2-5 TRBV4-1 ASSHAGYGETQY
TRBJ2-5 TRBV5-6 ASSLEQGIQETQY
TRBJ1-2 TRBV7-2 ASSSFSGYT
TRBJ2-7 TRBV11-2 ASSSRQLYPYEQY
TRBJ2-5 TRBV28 ASSSSGPYGETQY
TRBJ1-2 TRBV28 ASSFLGGGYGYT
TRBJ1-1 TRBV28 ASSFQGVVSEAF
TRBJ1-4 TRBV15 ATSSRATNEKLF
TRBJ2-7 TRBV7-9 ASSLGTGLRYEQY
TRBJ2-5 TRBV2 ASSQGPQETQY
TRBJ1-2 TRBV7-2 ASSIGGTANVYYGYT
TRBJ1-2 TRBV15 ATSETYRGGNYGYT
TRBJ2-5 TRBV5-6 ASSLEQRIQETQY
TRBJ1-1 TRBV6-6 ASSFGVQGRPQAF
TRBJ2-6 TRBV28 ASRPNTPGANVLT
TRBJ2-4 TRBV9 ASSVDGQGFIQY
TRBJ1-1 TRBV7-3 ASSPVVGGTEAF
TRBJ2-1 TRBV5-1 ASRQESSYNEQF
TRBJ2-1 TRBV6-4 ASSDGTSGGNEQF
TRBJ2-7 TRBV19 ASSSMGTGARQY
TRBJ1-2 TRBV27 ASSRALGGGHGYT
TRBJ2-3 TRBV6-4 ASSLAGTDTQY